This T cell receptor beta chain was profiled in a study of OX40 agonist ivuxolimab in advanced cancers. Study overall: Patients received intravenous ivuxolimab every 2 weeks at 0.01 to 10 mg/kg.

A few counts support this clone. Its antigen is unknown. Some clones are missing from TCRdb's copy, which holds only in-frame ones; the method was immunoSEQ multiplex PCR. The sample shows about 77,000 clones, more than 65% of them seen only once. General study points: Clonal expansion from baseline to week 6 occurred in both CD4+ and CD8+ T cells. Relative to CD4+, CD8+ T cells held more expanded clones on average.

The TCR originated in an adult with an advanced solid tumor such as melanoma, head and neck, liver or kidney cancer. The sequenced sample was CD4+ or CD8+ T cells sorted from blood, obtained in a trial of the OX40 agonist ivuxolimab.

In nucleotides, the CDR3 is TGTGCCAGCAGCTTAGAGGTATCGAGCGGCTACACCTTC. Protein: CASSLEVSSGYTF. The genes are TRBV7-9 and TRBJ1-2; D remains ambiguous. The germline gives CDR1 SEHNR, CDR2 FQNEAQ (reference sequence). The CDR3 sequence is 13 residues long. V lost 1 base and J 8 bases, leaving 11 bases between the germline ends.